This T cell receptor beta chain emerged from a study of blood T cell repertoires in COVID-19. In the study overall: Material from acute and convalescent COVID-19 was sourced from the United States, Italy and Spain. Nucleic acid was either cDNA or gDNA, and it came from T cells, B-cell-depleted T cells, or PBMCs.

In the original processing: From reference gene primer amplification, estimates of nucleated cell counts were derived. The repertoire was sequenced with immunoSEQ multiplex PCR; TCRdb's copy has only in-frame clones and lacks some. Clonal size and the V and J genes are those of that table, whereas D and trimming came from the DNA. Of about 14,000 clones listed, around nine tenths are singletons. CDR1 GTSNPN and CDR2 SVGIG come from the germline V gene (reference sequence). This CDR3 comprises 15 residues. V gave up 6 bases and J gave up 6 bases; unmatched junction bases: 11. V and J are TRBV30 and TRBJ1-2, with TRBD1 matching over 12 bases. The material sequenced was peripheral blood. The source of this sequence is a human donor in a cohort sampled during active COVID-19. The CDR3, as DNA: TGTGCCTGCCTCCCTCCGGGACAGGGGGCGAATGGCTACACCTTC. Protein: CACLPPGQGANGYTF.